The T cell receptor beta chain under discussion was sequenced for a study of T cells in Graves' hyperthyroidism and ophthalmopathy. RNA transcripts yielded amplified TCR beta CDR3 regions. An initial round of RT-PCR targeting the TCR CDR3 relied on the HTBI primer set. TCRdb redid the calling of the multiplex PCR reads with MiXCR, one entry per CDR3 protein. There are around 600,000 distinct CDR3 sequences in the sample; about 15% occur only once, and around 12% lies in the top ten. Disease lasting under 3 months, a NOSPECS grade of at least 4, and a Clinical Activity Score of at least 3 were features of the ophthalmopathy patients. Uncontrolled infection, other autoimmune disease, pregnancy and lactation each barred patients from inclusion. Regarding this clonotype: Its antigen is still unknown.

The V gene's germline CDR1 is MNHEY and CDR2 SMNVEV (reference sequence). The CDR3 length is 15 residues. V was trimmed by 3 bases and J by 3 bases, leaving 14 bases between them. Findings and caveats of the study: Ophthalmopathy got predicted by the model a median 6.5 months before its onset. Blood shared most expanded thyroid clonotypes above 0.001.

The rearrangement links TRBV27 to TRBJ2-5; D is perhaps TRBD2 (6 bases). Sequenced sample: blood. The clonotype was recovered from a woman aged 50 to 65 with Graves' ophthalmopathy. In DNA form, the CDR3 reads TGTGCCAGCAGTTTGTTCGAGGGGAGGAAAGAGACCCAGTACTTC. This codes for CASSLFEGRKETQYF.